Each of the 27 T cell receptor beta chains below was sequenced from the same sample in a study of long-term antiretroviral therapy in people with HIV. Run at survey level, the immunoSEQ assay was version v3.0. Data came from immunoSEQ multiplex PCR; TCRdb stores just in-frame clones and leaves some out. This table holds 25,000 to 35,000 clones, 80% to 90% found once. The sample here was unsorted PBMCs, taken around 5 years before starting antiretroviral therapy. All receptors come from a man between 50 and 59 years old with HIV.

V usage is TRBV19 and J usage is TRBJ2-1; perhaps TRBD2 as D (7 bases). The CDR3 has 15 residues. CDR1 and CDR2 (germline): LNHDA, SQIVND (reference sequence). The V and J ends lost 10 bases and 0 bases respectively, with 16 bases between them. CDR3 sequence reads: CAISRGGSSYNEQFF. The CDR3 DNA follows: TGTGCCATTTCGAGGGGGGGCAGCTCCTACAATGAGCAGTTCTTC.

This chain joins TRBV6-6 and TRBJ1-6; D remains ambiguous. The CDR3 has 14 amino acids. Deletions cut 6 bases from V and 7 bases from J, with 13 bases between. Germline CDR1 and CDR2: MNHNY and SVGAGI (reference sequence). The CDR3 loop reads CASSLTLPNSPLHF. In DNA, the CDR3 is TGTGCCAGCAGCCTCACACTTCCCAATTCACCCCTCCACTTT.

This clone was seen a single time. Other nucleotide sequences from this sample produce the same CDR3. The rearrangement uses TRBV5-1 and TRBJ2-5, with D perhaps TRBD1 or TRBD2 (5 bases each). Trimming stripped 3 bases from V and 2 bases from J, with 11 bases between. Germline CDR1 SGHRS, CDR2 YFSETQ. This CDR3 has 14 residues. CDR3: CASSWDGAQETQYF. CDR3 in DNA: TGCGCCAGCAGCTGGGACGGGGCACAAGAGACCCAGTACTTC.

This sequence joins TRBV5-4 and TRBJ1-1; D is undetermined. V was cut by 3 bases and J by 1 base, with 10 bases left in between. CDR1 and CDR2 from the germline V gene are SGHNT and YYREEE (reference sequence). The CDR3 contains 14 residues. In DNA form, the CDR3 reads TGTGCCAGCAGCTCCGAGAGGGAGAACACTGAAGCTTTCTTT. It translates to CASSSERENTEAFF.

This chain connects TRBV11-3 to TRBJ2-3, with TRBD2 identical over 15 bases. Germline V gives CDR1 SGHNT, CDR2 YENEEA. The CDR3 has 16 residues. V lost 5 bases and J lost 6; bases outside the gene matches: 6. CDR3 nucleotides: TGTGCCAGCAGCCCACGGACTAGCGGGGGGGTGGATACGCAGTATTTT. This translates into CASSPRTSGGVDTQYF.

The V gene is TRBV7-2, the J gene TRBJ1-4, with no clear D. V was shortened by 4 bases and J by 7 bases, with 13 bases between the two germline ends. The CDR3 covers 14 residues. Germline values: CDR1 SGHTA, CDR2 FQGNSA. The CDR3 spells CASSWGSGLEKLFF. In DNA form, the CDR3 reads TGTGCCAGCAGCTGGGGAAGTGGGCTTGAAAAACTGTTTTTT.

In its sample, this clone is medium-sized. The CDR3 loop reads CASSVVGDQYRETQYF. The CDR3 DNA sequence: TGTGCCAGCAGCGTAGTAGGAGACCAATACCGAGAGACCCAGTACTTC. The chain carries TRBV9 and TRBJ2-5; the D is unclear. The V gene lost 0 bases and the J gene lost 4 bases, with 16 bases spanning the gap. Germline V gene sequence: CDR1 SGDLS, CDR2 YYNGEE. The CDR3 covers 16 residues.

The gene calls are TRBV27 and TRBJ1-4, with D tentatively TRBD1 (6 bases). Germline CDR1 MNHEY, CDR2 SMNVEV (reference sequence). Trimming removed 8 bases from V and 4 bases from J, with 17 bases in between. The CDR3 covers 15 residues. Here the CDR3 DNA reads TGTGCCAGCCGGGACACCACCTACTATAATGAAAAACTGTTTTTT. This translates into CASRDTTYYNEKLFF.

The chain carries TRBV27 and TRBJ2-7; TRBD2 might be the D (6 bases). The CDR3 totals 15 residues. V dropped 6 bases and J dropped 0 bases, with 15 bases sitting between them. Germline V lookup: CDR1 MNHEY, CDR2 SMNVEV (reference sequence). CDR3 in amino acids: CASSPPSVSSYEQYF. Here the CDR3 DNA reads TGTGCCAGCAGCCCGCCTAGCGTTAGCTCCTACGAGCAGTACTTC.

This chain links TRBV15 with TRBJ1-1; the D is unclear. Germline CDR1 reads LNHNV; CDR2 reads YYDKDF (reference sequence). CDR3 length: 14 residues. V lost 1 base and J 4 bases, leaving 10 bases between the germline ends. The CDR3, as DNA: TGTGCCACCAGCAGAGCAGAAGGGAGCACTGAAGCTTTCTTT. Translated, it gives CATSRAEGSTEAFF.

The V call is TRBV5-1, the J call TRBJ2-7, with a possible D match to TRBD2 (5 bases). From germline, CDR1 is SGHRS and CDR2 YFSETQ. The CDR3 is made up of 14 amino acids. The V end lost 0 bases, the J end lost 3 bases, and 10 bases lay between the germline ends. CDR3 amino acids: CASSLDPGNYEQYF. The CDR3 DNA is TGCGCCAGCAGCTTGGATCCGGGGAACTACGAGCAGTACTTC.

The rearrangement uses TRBV11-2 and TRBJ2-1, with unresolved D. V lost 2 bases and J 9 bases, leaving 11 bases between the germline ends. The CDR3 totals 13 residues. Germline-derived CDR1 and CDR2 are SGHAT and FQNNGV. The CDR3 protein is CASSLYRSGEQFF. CDR3 DNA sequence: TGTGCCAGCAGCTTATATCGCTCGGGTGAGCAGTTCTTC. Full variable domain (missing parts from reference TRBV11-2 and TRBJ2-1): EAGVAQSPRYKIIEKRQSVAFWCNPISGHATLYWYQQILGQGPKLLIQFQNNGVVDDSQLPKDRFSAERLKGVDSTLKIQPAKLEDSAVYLCASSLYRSGEQFFGPGTRLTVL.

This chain joins TRBV6-9 and TRBJ2-2; 9 bases are shared with TRBD2. Trimming removed 7 bases from V and 5 bases from J; junction bases left unmatched: 8. Germline-derived CDR1 and CDR2 are MNHGY and SVAAGI. CDR3 length: 15 amino acids. CDR3 residues: CASIGGGAGTGELFF. The CDR3 nucleotides are TGTGCCAGCATTGGCGGGGGGGCGGGAACCGGGGAGCTGTTTTTT.

The V gene is TRBV19, the J gene TRBJ2-2; 10 bases match TRBD2. The CDR3 has 19 amino acids. The V and J ends lost 5 bases and 3 bases, in that order; junction bases with no gene match: 15. Germline lookup yields CDR1 LNHDA and CDR2 SQIVND (reference sequence). CDR3 sequence reads: CASSFPKRSSGSDTGELFF. CDR3 nucleotides: TGTGCCAGTAGTTTCCCCAAGCGGTCTAGCGGGAGCGACACCGGGGAGCTGTTTTTT.

V gene TRBV6-6 combines with J gene TRBJ1-4, with 7 bases that match TRBD1. There are 14 residues in the CDR3. Unmatched junction bases numbered 9, after V lost 5 bases and J lost 9 bases. Germline V gene sequence: CDR1 MNHNY, CDR2 SVGAGI (reference sequence). The CDR3 sequence: CASSRRDRGQKLFF. CDR3 nucleotides: TGTGCCAGCAGTCGCCGGGACAGAGGTCAAAAACTGTTTTTT.

The V and J genes are TRBV9 and TRBJ2-1, with D tentatively TRBD1 (6 bases). Trimming pared 1 base from V and 7 bases from J, leaving 15 bases between. This CDR3 contains 15 residues. The germline CDR1 and CDR2 sequences are SGDLS and YYNGEE. The CDR3 DNA follows: TGTGCCAGCAGCGTAACAGGGTTTATAGTGAATGAGCAGTTCTTC. It is translated as CASSVTGFIVNEQFF.

The rearrangement links TRBV6-1 to TRBJ1-2; D perhaps matches TRBD1 (6 bases). Trimming cost V 7 bases and J 8 bases, with 23 bases left between them. The germline gives CDR1 MNHNS, CDR2 SASEGT. The CDR3 contains 15 residues. CDR3: CASITKGGAGRGYTF. CDR3 in DNA: TGTGCCAGCATCACGAAGGGGGGGGCAGGGAGAGGCTACACCTTC.

The chain couples TRBV19 to TRBJ1-1, with TRBD1 as a possible D gene (6 bases). Trimming took off 5 bases at V and 5 bases at J, with 21 bases between the two ends. Germline lookup yields CDR1 LNHDA and CDR2 SQIVND (reference sequence). The CDR3 runs to 16 residues. The CDR3 loop is CASSDYRARLITEAFF. CDR3 coding DNA: TGTGCCAGTAGTGACTACAGGGCCCGTCTAATAACTGAAGCTTTCTTT.

The rearrangement uses TRBV28 and TRBJ1-3; D is perhaps TRBD1 (6 bases). V lost 6 bases and J 5 bases, leaving 20 bases between the germline ends. The CDR3 length is 16 residues. Germline CDR1 is MDHEN and CDR2 is SYDVKM. The CDR3 reads CASSTHDRRERNTIYF. The CDR3 DNA sequence: TGTGCCAGCAGCACTCATGACAGGAGGGAAAGAAACACCATATATTTT.

The chain recombines TRBV7-2 with TRBJ1-2; no clear D gene. Germline V lookup: CDR1 SGHTA, CDR2 FQGNSA. The CDR3 has 15 amino acids. V lost 0 bases and J 4 bases, leaving 12 bases between the germline ends. The CDR3 region is CASSLAGGVVYGYTF. The DNA for the CDR3 is TGTGCCAGCAGCTTAGCCGGCGGGGTGGTCTATGGCTACACCTTC.

The CDR3 DNA reads TGTGCCAGCTCACCGCCCCGTGACAGGGTCCAAGAGACCCAGTACTTC. This codes for CASSPPRDRVQETQYF. The chain has TRBV18 and TRBJ2-5, with 7 bases matching TRBD1. V trimming: 3 bases; J trimming: 1 base; junction bases outside the gene matches: 8. Germline V lookup: CDR1 KGHSH, CDR2 LQKENI. CDR3 length equals 16 residues. The full variable domain, rest sourced from reference TRBV18 and TRBJ2-5, is NAGVMQNPRHLVRRRGQEARLRCSPMKGHSHVYWYRQLPEEGLKFMVYLQKENIIDESGMPKERFSAEFPKEGPSILRIQQVVRGDSAAYFCASSPPRDRVQETQYFGPGTRLLVL.

J is TRBJ1-2 and V is TRBV25-1; 9 nucleotides align to TRBD1. After removal of 1 base from V and 4 bases from J, the junction contained 7 bases not matched to a gene. Germline-derived CDR1 and CDR2 are MGHDK and SYGVNS. CDR3 size: 16 residues. In DNA form, the CDR3 reads TGTGCCAGCAGTGAATCGGGACAGGGAGATATCTATGGCTACACCTTC. Amino acids: CASSESGQGDIYGYTF.

This chain joins TRBV9 and TRBJ1-2; possible D gene TRBD1, 6 bases. This CDR3 has 14 amino acids. The germline V and J ends were trimmed by 0 bases and 4 bases, with 10 bases remaining between them. Germline CDR1 is SGDLS and CDR2 is YYNGEE. CDR3 DNA: TGTGCCAGCAGCGTAGTACAGGGAGGCTATGGCTACACCTTC. Encoded protein: CASSVVQGGYGYTF.

As DNA, the CDR3 is TGCGCCAGCAGCTTGTCAGGGTTCGAGACCCAGTACTTC. Translation: CASSLSGFETQYF. This chain joins TRBV5-1 and TRBJ2-5, with D possibly matching TRBD1 (5 bases). Trimming stripped 1 base from V and 5 bases from J, with 9 bases between. This CDR3 has 13 residues. Per germline, CDR1 SGHRS and CDR2 YFSETQ.

J is TRBJ1-2 and V is TRBV27; D uncertain. V gave up 0 bases and J gave up 4 bases, with 15 bases separating them. The CDR3 is 16 amino acids. In germline, CDR1 is MNHEY, CDR2 SMNVEV (reference sequence). CDR3 residues: CASSLSGPRGGYGYTF. The DNA of the CDR3 is TGTGCCAGCAGTTTATCAGGACCCCGGGGAGGCTATGGCTACACCTTC.

This chain joins TRBV28 and TRBJ2-3; weak D call: TRBD2 (6 bases). The CDR3 is 13 residues long. Trimming removed 11 bases at V and 2 bases at J, with 14 bases between. The germline CDR1 and CDR2 sequences are MDHEN and SYDVKM. CDR3 bases: TGTGCCGTGCTAAGCGGGTACACAGATACGCAGTATTTT. It is translated as CAVLSGYTDTQYF.

The chain carries TRBV5-1 and TRBJ2-1; TRBD2 matches at 11 bases. CDR1 and CDR2 from the germline V gene are SGHRS and YFSETQ. CDR3 length: 15 residues. The V gene end was trimmed by 4 bases and the J gene end by 3 bases; junction bases not matched to a gene: 3. The CDR3 DNA follows: TGCGCCAGCAGCCTAGCGGGGGGTAACTACAATGAGCAGTTCTTC. Protein: CASSLAGGNYNEQFF.